What follows are 28 T cell receptor beta chains derived from one specimen sequenced in a study of blood T cell repertoires in COVID-19. The assay was immunoSEQ multiplex PCR, and TCRdb's table has in-frame clones only and misses some. The top ten clones hold roughly 8% of a sample with 300,000 to 400,000 clones, around 87% of them seen once. Sequenced sample: peripheral blood. The receptors were sampled from a woman aged 45-65 years who had recovered from COVID-19.

The chain is built from TRBV25-1 and TRBJ1-6; TRBD1 matches 8 bases. The V segment lost 4 bases and the J segment 7 bases; nucleotides outside the gene matches: 9. CDR3 length: 16 amino acids. The germline CDR1 and CDR2 sequences are MGHDK and SYGVNS. In DNA, the CDR3 is TGTGCCAGCAGTGGAACCGACAGGGGAAGAAATTCACCCCTCCACTTT. Amino acids: CASSGTDRGRNSPLHF.

The J gene is TRBJ2-7, the V gene TRBV10-3; TRBD1 agrees at 10 bases. V lost 10 bases, J lost 3 bases, and 3 bases stayed unmatched. The CDR3 length is 12 residues. Germline loops: CDR1 ENHRY, CDR2 SYGVKD. CDR3 in amino acids: CATRDRGYEQYF. CDR3 nucleotides: TGTGCCACCCGGGACAGGGGCTACGAGCAGTACTTC.

This clone was recorded once. The V call is TRBV5-1, the J call TRBJ2-1, with D possibly TRBD2 on 6 matching bases. CDR3 length equals 14 residues. Trimming shortened V by 4 bases and J by 6 bases, and 14 bases separated the two germline ends. Germline lookup yields CDR1 SGHRS and CDR2 YFSETQ. CDR3 sequence: CASSVAARINEQFF. The CDR3 coding sequence is TGCGCCAGCAGCGTAGCGGCACGGATCAATGAGCAGTTCTTC.

This chain uses TRBV20-1 with TRBJ2-1; D remains ambiguous. The CDR3 is 11 residues long. CDR1 and CDR2 from the germline V gene are DFQATT and SNEGSKA (reference sequence). Trimming left V 3 bases short and J 6 bases short, with 6 bases between. CDR3 in amino acids: CSASDFNEQFF. Written as DNA, the CDR3 is TGCAGTGCTAGCGACTTCAATGAGCAGTTCTTC.

The chain combines TRBV7-2 with TRBJ2-3; the D gene is possibly TRBD2 (6 bases). V lost 2 bases, J lost 0 bases, and 12 bases lay in between. This CDR3 has 16 amino acids. From germline, CDR1 is SGHTA and CDR2 FQGNSA. The CDR3 nucleotides are TGTGCCAGCAGCTTATTTGGCGGGATGAGCACAGATACGCAGTATTTT. Amino acids: CASSLFGGMSTDTQYF.

The V call is TRBV5-1, the J call TRBJ1-1, with D unclear. V lost 0 bases and J lost 3, with 9 bases in between. The CDR3 totals 14 residues. The V gene's germline CDR1 is SGHRS and CDR2 YFSETQ. In DNA form, the CDR3 reads TGCGCCAGCAGCTTGGCCGTAGGAGACACTGAAGCTTTCTTT. Translation: CASSLAVGDTEAFF.

This chain connects TRBV6-5 to TRBJ2-7; D unresolved. The CDR3 totals 13 residues. The germline CDR1 and CDR2 sequences are MNHEY and SVGAGI. With 6 bases removed from V and 6 bases from J, the gap between germline ends came to 15 bases. The CDR3 loop reads CASRATVLLEQYF. CDR3 nucleotide sequence: TGTGCCAGCAGGGCCACAGTATTGCTCGAGCAGTACTTC.

The chain employs TRBV11-2 and TRBJ2-3, with TRBD1 matching over 9 bases. The CDR3 totals 17 residues. The V gene end was trimmed by 6 bases and the J gene end by 4 bases; junction bases not matched to a gene: 14. Germline V CDR1 and CDR2: SGHAT, FQNNGV. Here the CDR3 DNA reads TGTGCCAGCAGAAAACCCGGGACAGGGAGGGGCTCAGATACGCAGTATTTT. It specifies CASRKPGTGRGSDTQYF.

The rearrangement joins TRBV28 to TRBJ2-3; 11 positions agree with TRBD2. Germline V lookup: CDR1 MDHEN, CDR2 SYDVKM. V lost 1 base and J lost 7; bases outside the gene matches: 4. The CDR3 consists of 15 residues. CDR3 DNA sequence: TGTGCCAGCAGTTTATCAACTAGCGGGGGAAATACGCAGTATTTT. Translated: CASSLSTSGGNTQYF.

The chain combines TRBV7-9 with TRBJ2-3; TRBD1 aligns across 7 bases. The CDR3 has 14 residues. V dropped 7 bases and J dropped 3; count of bases not matched to a gene: 7. The germline CDR1 and CDR2 sequences are SEHNR and FQNEAQ (reference sequence). The CDR3 loop reads CASTPGGWTDTQYF. For the CDR3, the DNA is TGTGCCAGCACCCCAGGGGGTTGGACAGATACGCAGTATTTT.

The chain carries TRBV11-2 and TRBJ2-5; D gene ambiguous. Trimming removed 5 bases at V and 1 base at J, with 14 bases between. Germline values: CDR1 SGHAT, CDR2 FQNNGV. The CDR3 has 15 residues. The CDR3 reads CASSPQVPPQETQYF. CDR3 coding DNA: TGTGCCAGCAGCCCTCAGGTACCCCCCCAAGAGACCCAGTACTTC.

The chain links TRBV3-1 (or the pseudogene TRBV3-2) to TRBJ1-5; 10 bases fit TRBD1. V shed 6 bases and J 2 bases; nucleotides not matched to a gene: 4. This CDR3 is 15 amino acids long. The germline V gene encodes CDR1 LGHDT and CDR2 YNNKEL (reference sequence). The CDR3 nucleotides read TGTGCCAGCAGGTCGGACAGGGGGGGCAATCAGCCCCAGCATTTT. Protein: CASRSDRGGNQPQHF.

The genes are TRBV30 and TRBJ2-5; D call uncertain. V was shortened by 3 bases and J by 4 bases, with 12 bases between the two germline ends. CDR3 size: 13 residues. Germline V lookup: CDR1 GTSNPN, CDR2 SVGIG (reference sequence). The CDR3 coding sequence is TGTGCCTGGAGCCGTGACCGGGTAGAGACCCAGTACTTC. Its translation: CAWSRDRVETQYF.

This sequence joins TRBV5-6 and TRBJ1-4, with D uncertain. V was cut by 5 bases and J by 5 bases, with 16 bases left in between. CDR3 length equals 15 residues. The germline CDR1 and CDR2 sequences are SGHDT and YYEEEE. Here the CDR3 reads CASSSRTGKNEKLFF. The CDR3 DNA follows: TGTGCCAGCAGTTCTCGGACGGGAAAGAATGAAAAACTGTTTTTT.

The rearrangement joins TRBV3-1 (or the pseudogene TRBV3-2) to TRBJ2-1; 7 bases line up with TRBD2. Germline V gene sequence: CDR1 LGHDT, CDR2 YNNKEL (reference sequence). This CDR3 is 15 amino acids long. V lost 4 bases to trimming and J lost 4 bases; unmatched junction nucleotides: 7. This chain's CDR3 is CASSPRAGRYNEQFF. CDR3 sequence (DNA): TGTGCCAGCAGCCCCCGAGCGGGACGGTACAATGAGCAGTTCTTC.

The rearrangement uses TRBV4-3 and TRBJ2-3; 10 positions agree with TRBD1. Looked up from germline, CDR1 is LGHNA and CDR2 is YSLEER. Trimming at V came to 2 bases and at J to 5 bases, leaving 13 bases not matched to a gene. This CDR3 is 18 amino acids long. CDR3 amino acids: CASSQRGGQGISGDTQYF. CDR3 DNA sequence: TGCGCCAGCAGCCAAAGGGGGGGACAGGGGATCAGTGGAGATACGCAGTATTTT.

The chain is built from TRBV5-6 and TRBJ1-3; no definite D call. V was trimmed by 3 bases and J by 3 bases, leaving 10 bases between them. CDR3 length: 14 amino acids. Germline V gene lookup returns CDR1 SGHDT and CDR2 YYEEEE. The CDR3, as DNA: TGTGCCAGCAGCTCTTTGACATATGGAAACACCATATATTTT. Encoded protein: CASSSLTYGNTIYF.

A remark on this clone: The same CDR3 is also encoded by other DNA sequences in this sample. The chain couples TRBV5-1 to TRBJ2-5, with a weak D call TRBD2 (5 bases). V dropped 1 base and J dropped 5 bases, with 9 bases sitting between them. CDR3 length: 13 residues. CDR1 SGHRS and CDR2 YFSETQ come from the germline V gene. The CDR3 DNA reads TGCGCCAGCAGCTTGCGGACGGGGGAGACCCAGTACTTC. Translated: CASSLRTGETQYF.

The J gene is TRBJ2-5, the V gene TRBV6-1; D uncertain. Trimming removed 0 bases at V and 5 bases at J, with 13 bases between. This CDR3 is built from 15 residues. CDR1 is MNHNS and CDR2 is SASEGT in the germline V gene. CDR3 DNA: TGTGCCAGCAGTGAAGCCGACCCAGGTCGGGAGACCCAGTACTTC. Protein product: CASSEADPGRETQYF.

This chain connects TRBV6-5 to TRBJ2-7; weak D call: TRBD1 (6 bases). V was shortened by 7 bases and J by 3 bases, with 16 bases between the two germline ends. Germline loops: CDR1 MNHEY, CDR2 SVGAGI. The CDR3 has 14 residues. This CDR3 reads CASKDRSRGYEQYF. The CDR3 nucleotides read TGTGCCAGCAAAGACAGGAGCCGGGGCTACGAGCAGTACTTC.

This clone was observed once. The chain carries TRBV11-3 and TRBJ2-3, with TRBD2 matching over 8 bases. V lost 5 bases, J lost 0 bases, and 13 bases stayed unmatched. CDR3 length: 18 residues. Germline V CDR1 and CDR2: SGHNT, YENEEA. Here the CDR3 reads CASSPSGLAGGSTDTQYF. CDR3 bases: TGTGCCAGCAGCCCCTCCGGTCTGGCGGGGGGAAGCACAGATACGCAGTATTTT.

The chain couples TRBV30 to TRBJ2-3; tentatively, D is TRBD2 (6 bases). The V and J ends lost 2 bases and 5 bases respectively, with 23 bases between them. Germline-derived CDR1 and CDR2 are GTSNPN and SVGIG (reference sequence). The CDR3 consists of 17 residues. The CDR3 DNA is TGTGCCTGGAGTCAGGCGAAATTACGGCGGGGCCTAGATACGCAGTATTTT. Its protein is CAWSQAKLRRGLDTQYF. The full variable domain, completed using reference TRBV30 and TRBJ2-3, is SQTIHQWPATLVQPVGSPLSLECTVEGTSNPNLYWYRQAAGRGLQLLFYSVGIGQISSEVPQNLSASRPQDRQFILSSKKLLLSDSGFYLCAWSQAKLRRGLDTQYFGPGTRLTVL.

Only a few counts were recorded for this clone. V usage is TRBV28 and J usage is TRBJ2-1; perhaps TRBD1 as D (6 bases). The V gene lost 5 bases and the J gene lost 6 bases, with 29 bases spanning the gap. The CDR3 runs to 19 residues. Looked up from germline, CDR1 is MDHEN and CDR2 is SYDVKM. This chain's CDR3 is CASSPKDRYTGTRINEQFF. CDR3 in DNA: TGTGCCAGCAGTCCCAAGGACAGATATACCGGGACGCGGATCAATGAGCAGTTCTTC.

The chain recombines TRBV2 with TRBJ1-6; D is ambiguous. The CDR3 has 11 residues. Germline-derived CDR1 and CDR2 are SNHLY and FYNNEI. V was shortened by 7 bases and J by 7 bases, with 5 bases between the two germline ends. CDR3 nucleotides: TGTGCCAGCAAGGAGAATTCACCCCTCCACTTT. It codes for CASKENSPLHF. Drawing the rest from reference TRBV2 and TRBJ1-6, the complete variable domain is EPEVTQTPSHQVTQMGQEVILRCVPISNHLYFYWYRQILGQKVEFLVSFYNNEISEKSEIFDDQFSVERPDGSNFTLKIRSTKLEDSAMYFCASKENSPLHFGNGTRLTVT.

This sequence joins TRBV12-5 and TRBJ2-1, with 7 bases lining up with TRBD1. CDR1 is LGHNT and CDR2 is FRNRAP in the germline V gene. Germline trimming cut 6 bases from V and 6 bases from J; bases unmatched to any gene: 11. CDR3 length equals 15 residues. The CDR3 sequence is CASGPPGQHLNEQFF. The CDR3 region has the DNA TGTGCTAGTGGCCCACCGGGACAGCACCTCAATGAGCAGTTCTTC.

V gene TRBV10-3 combines with J gene TRBJ1-1; 7 bases agree with TRBD1. Trimming took 11 bases from V and 6 from J; bases not matched to a gene: 15. The CDR3 length is 14 residues. The germline V gene encodes CDR1 ENHRY and CDR2 SYGVKD. The chain's CDR3 is CASTPRGQVSEAFF. The CDR3 DNA is TGTGCCTCCACACCGAGGGGGCAGGTCTCTGAAGCTTTCTTT.

This clone has only a few counts. CDR3 DNA sequence: TGTGCCAGCAGTGAACATTCCAAAAACATTCAGTACTTC. Translated: CASSEHSKNIQYF. The rearrangement uses TRBV6-1 and TRBJ2-4, with D uncertain. The CDR3 sequence is 13 residues long. Trimming removed 2 bases from V and 2 bases from J, with 4 bases in between. Germline CDR1 MNHNS, CDR2 SASEGT.

This chain uses TRBV19 with TRBJ2-7, with 7 bases identical to TRBD1. Germline V CDR1 and CDR2: LNHDA, SQIVND (reference sequence). The ends lost 7 bases at V and 2 bases at J; junction bases unmatched: 8. This CDR3 contains 14 residues. CDR3: CASKRDSGAYEQYF. The DNA for the CDR3 is TGTGCCAGTAAACGGGACAGCGGTGCCTACGAGCAGTACTTC. Variable domain in full (rest from reference TRBV19 and TRBJ2-7): DGGITQSPKYLFRKEGQNVTLSCEQNLNHDAMYWYRQDPGQGLRLIYYSQIVNDFQKGDIAEGYSVSREKKESFPLTVTSAQKNPTAFYLCASKRDSGAYEQYFGPGTRLTVT.